This T cell receptor (beta chain) was identified in a study of cytotoxic CD8 clonotypes in ibrutinib-treated CLL. TCRdb keeps only in-frame clones here, not all; method: immunoSEQ multiplex PCR. The sample contains 130,000 to 150,000 clones, around 90% of which appear only once. The source of roughly 2 micrograms of genomic DNA for TCR beta libraries was cryopreserved PBMCs. This clone was detected only once. The antigen is unknown. Study results and caveats: In comparison with age-matched healthy donors, baseline clonality was higher and tracked circulating CD8+ T-cell counts.

This material consisted of PBMCs, taken after 12 months of ibrutinib treatment. This sequence originates from a human donor with chronic lymphocytic leukemia.

The DNA of the CDR3 is TGTGCCAGCAGCTTAGGGACAGGGACGAATCAGCCCCAGCATTTT. It encodes CASSLGTGTNQPQHF. The chain joins TRBV7-9 to TRBJ1-5, with 8 bases aligning to TRBD1. In germline, CDR1 is SEHNR, CDR2 FQNEAQ (reference sequence). The V segment lost 1 base and the J segment 4 bases; nucleotides outside the gene matches: 3. This CDR3 is built from 15 residues.